This T cell receptor beta chain was observed in a study of blood T cell repertoires in COVID-19. Study details: Acute-phase and convalescent COVID-19 samples originated in the United States, Italy and Spain.

Data came from immunoSEQ multiplex PCR; TCRdb stores just in-frame clones and leaves some out. The sample lists 300,000 to 450,000 clones, around 87% occurring once. The CDR3 extends over 16 amino acids. CDR1 is SGHRS and CDR2 is YFSETQ in the germline V gene. Trimming removed 2 bases from V and 0 bases from J, with 13 bases in between. The specimen sequenced was peripheral blood. The V and J genes are TRBV5-1 and TRBJ2-3; a weak D match, TRBD1 (6 bases). The receptor was derived from a human donor in a cohort sampled during active COVID-19. CDR3 coding DNA: TGCGCCAGCAGCTTAGGGACACCCAAGAGCACAGATACGCAGTATTTT. Its translation: CASSLGTPKSTDTQYF.